The rows below give T cell receptor beta chains drawn from one sample of a study of blood T cell repertoires in COVID-19. Sequencing was performed with immunoSEQ multiplex PCR; in TCRdb, only in-frame clones are kept and a portion is missing. The table shows under 250,000 clones, with approximately 85% occurring only once. The specimen was peripheral blood. The receptors were sampled from a man in his fifties with COVID-19, enrolled during active disease. Each CDR3 is given with its conserved first and last residue. The D gene is left open where the match is weak. Expanded clones are given a class, and other clones once, few, many or no size at all.

J | V | D | size | DNA | CDR3
TRBJ2-5 | TRBV9 | . | . | TGTGCCAGCAGCGCCGCCCCTGTTCGGGGGCAAGAGACCCAGTACTTC | CASSAAPVRGQETQYF
TRBJ1-6 | TRBV13 | TRBD1 | . | TGTGCCAGCAGCTCCCGGGACAGTTCCCTCTATAATTCACCCCTCCACTTT | CASSSRDSSLYNSPLHF
TRBJ2-1 | TRBV11-2 | TRBD2 | once | TGTGCCAGCAGGTCTAGAGCGCGGACTAGCGGGGGGATGAACAATGAGCAGTTCTTC | CASRSRARTSGGMNNEQFF
TRBJ2-7 | TRBV7-9 | TRBD1 | . | TGTGCCAGCCGAAGACAGGGCTCCTACGAGCAGTACTTC | CASRRQGSYEQYF
TRBJ1-1 | TRBV7-9 | . | . | TGTGCCAGCAGCTTAGACGGGCAGGGCTCTGAAGCTTTCTTT | CASSLDGQGSEAFF
TRBJ1-2 | TRBV18 | . | few | TGTGCCAGCTCACCCGACAAGAACTATGGCTACACCTTC | CASSPDKNYGYTF
TRBJ2-5 | TRBV18 | TRBD2 | . | TGTGCCAGCTCCCCAGCGGGGGCCCAAGAGACCCAGTACTTC | CASSPAGAQETQYF
TRBJ1-2 | TRBV4-3 | . | . | TGCGCCAGCAGCCAAGATCCCAACAGGGACTATGGCTACACCTTC | CASSQDPNRDYGYTF
TRBJ1-6 | TRBV7-9 | TRBD1 | once | TGTGCCAGCAGCTCGGGACAGGGCGGTTCACCCCTCCACTTT | CASSSGQGGSPLHF
TRBJ2-7 | TRBV30 | . | once | TGTGCCTGGCAGGGTACCTACGAGCAGTACTTC | CAWQGTYEQYF
TRBJ1-1 | TRBV15 | TRBD1 | . | TGTGCCACCAGCGGGACAGTAAACACTGAAGCTTTCTTT | CATSGTVNTEAFF
TRBJ2-7 | TRBV18 | . | . | TGTGCCAGCTCACCACCAGATTGGCAGGGGCTTCGAGAGCAGTACTTC | CASSPPDWQGLREQYF
TRBJ2-7 | TRBV6-5 | TRBD1 | . | TGTGCCAGCAGAAGGACAGGGGGCGAGCAGTACTTC | CASRRTGGEQYF
TRBJ2-5 | TRBV24-1 | TRBD2 | . | TGTGCCACCAGTGATGATCAGCGGGGGGCTCAAGAGACCCAGTACTTC | CATSDDQRGAQETQYF
TRBJ2-2 | TRBV4-1 | TRBD1 | . | TGCGCCAGCAGCCCACTGCAGGGACAGGGGATATATGCACCTTCGGCCGGGGAGCTGTTTTTT | CASSPLQGQGIYAPSAGELFF
TRBJ2-5 | TRBV7-2 | TRBD2 | . | TGTGCCAGCGCCGGGACTAGCGGGGAGACCCAGTACTTC | CASAGTSGETQYF
TRBJ2-1 | TRBV6-2/TRBV6-3 | TRBD2 | . | TGTGCCAGCAGTTATCTCTTGACTAGCGGGAAAAACAATGAGCAGTTCTTC | CASSYLLTSGKNNEQFF
TRBJ2-4 | TRBV4-3 | . | . | TGCGCCAGCAGCCAAGACGTGACAGGGACTATTCAGTACTTC | CASSQDVTGTIQYF
TRBJ2-2 | TRBV11-2 | TRBD1 | . | TGTGCCAGCAGCGCCAGGGGGTCGAACACCGGGGAGCTGTTTTTT | CASSARGSNTGELFF
TRBJ1-2 | TRBV5-6 | TRBD1 | . | TGTGCCAGCAGCCGGGACAGGGCGACCTATGGCTACACCTTC | CASSRDRATYGYTF
TRBJ2-1 | TRBV2 | . | . | TGTGCCAGCATGGTAGGGGATGAGCAGTTCTTC | CASMVGDEQFF
TRBJ1-4 | TRBV7-9 | TRBD1 | . | TGTGCCAGCAGCTTAGTAACGGGACAGTCTAATGAAAAACTGTTTTTT | CASSLVTGQSNEKLFF
TRBJ2-2 | TRBV4-1 | . | . | TGCGCCAGCAGCCAACGTGGACTGGCGAACACCGGGGAGCTGTTTTTT | CASSQRGLANTGELFF
TRBJ2-3 | TRBV7-2 | . | . | TGTGCCAGCAGCTTACCAGGGGGGACAGATACGCAGTATTTT | CASSLPGGTDTQYF
TRBJ2-2 | TRBV19 | TRBD1 | . | TGTGCCAGTAGGCTGGGACAGGACACCGGGGAGCTGTTTTTT | CASRLGQDTGELFF
TRBJ2-2 | TRBV7-3 | . | . | TGTGCCAGCAGCTTAATAGGGCCCTTGCAGGGGAACACCGGGGAGCTGTTTTTT | CASSLIGPLQGNTGELFF
TRBJ2-5 | TRBV3-1/TRBV3-2 | TRBD2 | . | TGTGCCAGCAGCCAACTAGCGGGGGGGCCGGAGACCCAGTACTTC | CASSQLAGGPETQYF
TRBJ1-1 | TRBV5-1 | . | . | TGCGCCAGCAGCACACCGGGGAACACTGAAGCTTTCTTT | CASSTPGNTEAFF
TRBJ2-7 | TRBV5-1 | . | once | TGCGCCAGCAGCTTTGCCGGTCACTACGAGCAGTACTTC | CASSFAGHYEQYF
TRBJ1-4 | TRBV4-1 | . | . | TGCGCCAGCAGCCAGGGACTTGAAAAACTGTTTTTT | CASSQGLEKLFF
TRBJ2-7 | TRBV3-1/TRBV3-2 | TRBD1 | . | TGTGCCAGCAGCCAAGGGAAGGGACAGGGGGCTTCCTACGAGCAGTACTTC | CASSQGKGQGASYEQYF
TRBJ2-3 | TRBV21-1 | . | . | TGTGCCAGCAGCAAAGATGGTGGACTAGCGGGGCCCCGAGATACGCAGTATTTT | CASSKDGGLAGPRDTQYF
TRBJ2-7 | TRBV5-4 | . | . | TGTGCCAGCAGCCTGGGGGGCGGGAAGTACGAGCAGTACTTC | CASSLGGGKYEQYF
TRBJ2-3 | TRBV19 | TRBD1 | few | TGTGCCAGTAGTACACCGGGACAGGGGGCAAGCACAGATACGCAGTATTTT | CASSTPGQGASTDTQYF
TRBJ1-6 | TRBV19 | . | few | TGTGCCAGTAGTATATCGAGGGGAGGGAGTTCACCCCTCCACTTT | CASSISRGGSSPLHF
TRBJ1-1 | TRBV7-2 | TRBD1 | . | TGTGCCAGCAGCTTGACAGGGGGCAGGGTGAACACTGAAGCTTTCTTT | CASSLTGGRVNTEAFF
TRBJ2-7 | TRBV5-4 | TRBD1 | . | TGTGCCAGCAGCTCGACAGGGCAGGGGGAGCAGTACTTC | CASSSTGQGEQYF